The clone carrying this T cell receptor (beta chain) was detected many times. The sample comes from a study of Graves' ophthalmopathy and Graves' hyperthyroidism. For repertoire sequencing, the TCR beta CDR3 regions were amplified from RNA transcripts. Following a first-round RT-PCR that used HTBI primers, a second-round multiplex PCR was carried out. TCRdb reanalysed the multiplex PCR reads using MiXCR and keeps one entry per CDR3 protein. Of 200,000 to 250,000 distinct CDR3 sequences detected, 20% to 25% appear once; the ten largest clones hold 35% to 55%. Germline V gives CDR1 MNHEY, CDR2 SVGEGT. V was pared by 5 bases and J by 8 bases, with 13 bases between. This CDR3 is built from 13 residues.

The V gene is TRBV6-2 or TRBV6-3, the J gene TRBJ1-5; D remains unclear. The clonotype originates from a woman in her fifties or sixties with Graves' ophthalmopathy. The sequencing input was peripheral blood. The CDR3 here is CASSPSSFEPQHF. CDR3 nucleotides: TGTGCCAGCAGTCCCTCCTCCTTCGAGCCCCAGCATTTT.